Below are 10 T cell receptor beta chains sequenced from a single sample in a study of regulatory T cells in long-lasting Graves disease. Specified time point: newly diagnosed GD, antithyroid drugs for less than 3 months. From PBMCs, RNA was extracted and then used to make the TCR library. Through Arm-PCR of CDR3 regions and iRepertoire HTBI primers, TCR beta libraries were built. TCRdb fed the multiplex PCR reads into MiXCR, producing one record per CDR3 protein. Among 350,000 to 500,000 distinct CDR3 sequences listed, around 13% were seen once. This same sample was also taken into another study, of T cells in Graves' hyperthyroidism and ophthalmopathy.

The material sequenced was peripheral blood mononuclear cells (PBMCs), taken at new diagnosis, from a patient treated with antithyroid drugs. These receptor sequences come from a woman in her forties or fifties with Graves disease.

This clonotype has just a few counts. J is TRBJ2-3 and V is TRBV4-1, with TRBD1 identical over 7 bases. Germline V lookup: CDR1 MGHRA, CDR2 YSYEKL. V shed 0 bases and J 0 bases; nucleotides not matched to a gene: 9. CDR3 size: 18 residues. The CDR3 DNA reads as TGCGCCAGCAGCCAAGATTTGACAGGGAGTGGTAGCACAGATACGCAGTATTTT. Amino acids: CASSQDLTGSGSTDTQYF.

The chain joins TRBV11-2 to TRBJ2-6; the D is unclear. The V gene's germline CDR1 is SGHAT and CDR2 FQNNGV. This CDR3 region has 14 residues. V was shortened by 8 bases and J by 3 bases, with 11 bases between the two germline ends. In nucleotides, the CDR3 is TGTGCCAGCGGGGTAGCTGTTGGGGCCAACGTCCTGACTTTC. Its translation is CASGVAVGANVLTF. The whole variable domain, filled in from reference TRBV11-2 and TRBJ2-6, reads EAGVAQSPRYKIIEKRQSVAFWCNPISGHATLYWYQQILGQGPKLLIQFQNNGVVDDSQLPKDRFSAERLKGVDSTLKIQPAKLEDSAVYLCASGVAVGANVLTFGAGSRLTVL.

The chain joins TRBV20-1 to TRBJ2-5, with no clear D. With 4 bases removed from V and 1 base from J, the gap between germline ends came to 4 bases. Germline lookup yields CDR1 DFQATT and CDR2 SNEGSKA (reference sequence). The CDR3 consists of 11 residues. This CDR3 is CSAIIQETQYF. For the CDR3, the DNA is TGCAGTGCTATTATCCAAGAGACCCAGTACTTC.

This clonotype was counted ten times or more. This chain links TRBV20-1 with TRBJ2-7, with TRBD2 identical over 10 bases. J lost 2 bases, V lost 4 bases, and 11 bases had no gene match. Germline V gene data show CDR1 as DFQATT and CDR2 as SNEGSKA (reference sequence). The length of the CDR3 is 16 residues. CDR3 sequence reads: CSATRSGRALTYEQYF. The CDR3 DNA sequence: TGCAGTGCTACCCGAAGCGGGAGGGCTTTAACCTACGAGCAGTACTTC.

This clonotype has just a few counts. The V gene is TRBV5-1, the J gene TRBJ2-7, with TRBD1 identical over 7 bases. Germline CDR1 is SGHRS and CDR2 is YFSETQ. The length of the CDR3 is 15 residues. V lost 1 base to trimming and J lost 3 bases; unmatched junction nucleotides: 7. The CDR3 region has the DNA TGCGCCAGCAGCTTGTCGTTAACAGGGGACTACGAGCAGTACTTC. Its protein is CASSLSLTGDYEQYF.

This sequence joins TRBV6-4 and TRBJ1-2, with D possibly TRBD1 on 5 matching bases. The germline gives CDR1 MRHNA, CDR2 SNTAGT. This CDR3 region has 13 residues. V shed 1 base and J shed 7 bases, with 10 bases lying between them. CDR3 sequence: CASSDLGGAGYTF. CDR3 nucleotides: TGTGCCAGCAGTGACTTAGGTGGGGCTGGCTACACCTTC.

This clonotype was found a few times. The chain has TRBV7-8 and TRBJ2-5, with D maybe TRBD2 (5 bases). V lost 5 bases, J lost 0 bases, and 13 bases lay in between. Looked up from germline, CDR1 is SGHVS and CDR2 is FQNEAQ. There are 15 residues in the CDR3. CDR3 DNA: TGTGCCAGCAGCAAGTGGGAGAGGTACCAAGAGACCCAGTACTTC. It yields the protein CASSKWERYQETQYF.

This chain connects TRBV11-3 to TRBJ2-5, with D unresolved. Germline-derived CDR1 and CDR2 are SGHNT and YENEEA. This CDR3 region has 16 residues. V lost 8 bases, J lost 3 bases, and 22 bases lay in between. The CDR3 is CASPSTRVSHEETQYF. The CDR3 nucleotides are TGTGCCAGCCCTTCTACAAGGGTGTCGCATGAAGAGACCCAGTACTTC. Filled out from reference TRBV11-3 and TRBJ2-5, the complete variable domain reads EAGVVQSPRYKIIEKKQPVAFWCNPISGHNTLYWYLQNLGQGPELLIRYENEEAVDDSQLPKDRFSAERLKGVDSTLKIQPAELGDSAVYLCASPSTRVSHEETQYFGPGTRLLVL.

The chain recombines TRBV6-1 with TRBJ1-1, with TRBD1 identical over 8 bases. CDR3 length: 14 residues. Germline CDR1 MNHNS, CDR2 SASEGT. Trimming removed 4 bases from V and 4 bases from J; junction bases left unmatched: 5. The CDR3 DNA follows: TGTGCCAGCAGTGGGGACAGGCTGGGCACTGAAGCTTTCTTT. Its protein is CASSGDRLGTEAFF.

J is TRBJ1-2 and V is TRBV9; the D is unclear. The V gene lost 1 base and the J gene lost 1 base, with 8 bases spanning the gap. The CDR3 contains 14 residues. Germline CDR1 and CDR2: SGDLS and YYNGEE. In DNA, the CDR3 is TGTGCCAGCAGCGTACAAGCAGTTAACTATGGCTACACCTTC. The encoded protein is CASSVQAVNYGYTF.